A selection of T cell receptor beta chains follows, all from one sample in a study of blood T cell repertoires in COVID-19. The repertoire was sequenced with immunoSEQ multiplex PCR; TCRdb's copy has only in-frame clones and lacks some. The sample records about 300,000 clones, approximately 89% being singletons. Specimen: peripheral blood. All receptors come from a woman aged 25 to 39 with COVID-19, enrolled during active disease. The CDR3 runs from the conserved cysteine through the conserved F or W. D genes are given only for firm matches. Clone size is stated in some rows and not others, as once, few, many or a class when expanded.

clone size	V gene	D gene	J gene	CDR3 protein	CDR3 DNA
once	TRBV25-1	.	TRBJ2-2	CASSDSRTVSGELFF	TGTGCCAGCAGTGACTCCCGGACAGTTTCCGGGGAGCTGTTTTTT
.	TRBV11-2	TRBD1	TRBJ2-5	CASSLGTGPQETQYF	TGTGCCAGCAGCTTAGGGACAGGGCCGCAAGAGACCCAGTACTTC
once	TRBV7-8	TRBD1	TRBJ1-1	CASSLDRDRAFF	TGTGCCAGCAGCCTCGACCGGGACAGAGCTTTCTTT
.	TRBV7-2	.	TRBJ2-2	CASTRQSGNTGELFF	TGTGCCAGCACCCGGCAATCGGGAAACACCGGGGAGCTGTTTTTT
.	TRBV7-9	TRBD2	TRBJ2-1	CASRRTSGEQFF	TGTGCCAGCAGGCGGACTAGCGGTGAGCAGTTCTTC
.	TRBV7-9	.	TRBJ1-2	CASSSGLNYGYTF	TGTGCCAGCAGCTCTGGCCTCAACTATGGCTACACCTTC
.	TRBV7-2	.	TRBJ2-3	CASSFTGGSTDTQYF	TGTGCCAGCAGCTTTACAGGAGGGAGCACAGATACGCAGTATTTT
once	TRBV2	TRBD1	TRBJ1-6	CASSERGGLSNSPLHF	TGTGCCAGCAGTGAAAGAGGGGGCCTTTCTAATTCACCCCTCCACTTT
.	TRBV5-4	.	TRBJ1-3	CASSLGGPGDGNTIYF	TGTGCCAGCAGCTTGGGTGGTCCGGGGGACGGAAACACCATATATTTT
.	TRBV5-5	.	TRBJ1-2	CASSLGETYGYTF	TGTGCCAGCAGCTTGGGGGAGACCTATGGCTACACCTTC
.	TRBV9	.	TRBJ2-2	CASNYLGTGELFF	TGTGCCTCAAACTACCTAGGCACCGGGGAGCTGTTTTTT
.	TRBV7-9	.	TRBJ1-3	CASSYEGQGNTIYF	TGTGCCAGCAGCTATGAGGGGCAGGGGAACACCATATATTTT
.	TRBV2	.	TRBJ1-5	CASGGEIGQPQHF	TGTGCCAGCGGAGGTGAAATCGGGCAGCCCCAGCATTTT
.	TRBV6-5	TRBD2	TRBJ2-1	CASSNSGGAYNEQFF	TGTGCCAGCAGTAATAGCGGGGGGGCCTACAATGAGCAGTTCTTC
.	TRBV7-9	.	TRBJ1-2	CASSPPGVTGKIYGYTF	TGTGCCAGCAGCCCTCCTGGTGTAACAGGGAAAATCTATGGCTACACCTTC
.	TRBV18	.	TRBJ2-1	CASSRGGTEQFF	TGTGCCAGCTCACGGGGGGGCACTGAGCAGTTCTTC
.	TRBV6-4	TRBD2	TRBJ2-1	CASSPRRGVQYNEQFF	TGTGCCAGCTCCCCGCGACGGGGGGTCCAATACAATGAGCAGTTCTTC
.	TRBV30	TRBD1	TRBJ2-1	CAWTRGTEQFF	TGTGCCTGGACCAGGGGGACTGAGCAGTTCTTC
few	TRBV6-2/TRBV6-3	TRBD2	TRBJ2-1	CASSNSGESYNEQFF	TGTGCCAGCAGTAATAGCGGGGAATCCTACAATGAGCAGTTCTTC
.	TRBV10-3	.	TRBJ1-5	CAIRAEFSNQPQHF	TGTGCCATCAGGGCAGAATTTAGCAATCAGCCCCAGCATTTT
once	TRBV7-9	.	TRBJ1-1	CASSLARGGGTEAFF	TGTGCCAGCAGCTTGGCGCGGGGTGGAGGTACTGAAGCTTTCTTT
.	TRBV28	.	TRBJ1-6	CASSSNTPGSFHSPLHF	TGTGCCAGCAGTTCAAACACCCCCGGGAGCTTCCATTCACCCCTCCACTTT
.	TRBV3-1/TRBV3-2	.	TRBJ2-2	CASSPQGFNTGELFF	TGTGCCAGCAGCCCACAGGGTTTTAACACCGGGGAGCTGTTTTTT
.	TRBV2	.	TRBJ2-2	CASREGAQNTGELFF	TGTGCCAGCAGGGAGGGGGCGCAGAACACCGGGGAGCTGTTTTTT
.	TRBV10-2	TRBD2	TRBJ2-5	CASRYGGQETQYF	TGCGCCAGCAGATACGGGGGGCAAGAGACCCAGTACTTC
.	TRBV6-5	TRBD1	TRBJ1-2	CASHRGGYGYTF	TGTGCCAGCCACAGGGGAGGCTATGGCTACACCTTC
.	TRBV11-2	TRBD1	TRBJ2-5	CASSPGQGQETQYF	TGTGCCAGCAGCCCAGGACAGGGTCAAGAGACCCAGTACTTC
.	TRBV6-2/TRBV6-3	.	TRBJ2-2	CASSLKTAANTGELFF	TGTGCCAGCAGCCTGAAGACAGCTGCAAACACCGGGGAGCTGTTTTTT
.	TRBV5-1	.	TRBJ1-1	CASSPGTEAFF	TGCGCCAGCAGCCCGGGCACTGAAGCTTTCTTT
.	TRBV6-2/TRBV6-3	.	TRBJ1-3	CASSYVVSSGNTIYF	TGTGCCAGCAGTTACGTGGTCAGCTCTGGAAACACCATATATTTT
.	TRBV29-1	.	TRBJ1-1	CSADGGAEAFF	TGCAGCGCCGACGGGGGAGCTGAAGCTTTCTTT
few	TRBV7-9	.	TRBJ1-1	CASSLMSAEAFF	TGTGCCAGCAGTCTCATGAGCGCTGAAGCTTTCTTT
.	TRBV5-1	.	TRBJ1-2	CASSLTPGPYGYTF	TGCGCCAGCAGCTTGACTCCAGGGCCATATGGCTACACCTTC
.	TRBV6-5	.	TRBJ1-3	CASSYGRVQAGNTIYF	TGTGCCAGCAGTTACGGCAGGGTGCAAGCTGGAAACACCATATATTTT
.	TRBV28	.	TRBJ1-2	CASRGQLYGYTF	TGTGCCAGCAGAGGACAGCTCTATGGCTACACCTTC
.	TRBV2	TRBD1	TRBJ1-2	CASTLGQADYGYTF	TGTGCCAGCACCTTAGGACAGGCGGACTATGGCTACACCTTC
.	TRBV4-3	.	TRBJ1-5	CASSQVVYQPQHF	TGCGCCAGCAGCCAAGTAGTTTATCAGCCCCAGCATTTT
.	TRBV21-1	.	TRBJ2-5	CASSPSNGGGETQYF	TGTGCCAGCAGCCCCTCGAATGGAGGAGGGGAGACCCAGTACTTC
.	TRBV5-1	TRBD1	TRBJ2-7	CASSLVGTGTYEQYF	TGCGCCAGCAGCTTGGTTGGGACAGGGACCTACGAGCAGTACTTC
.	TRBV27	.	TRBJ1-5	CASSLQGYQPQHF	TGTGCCAGCAGTTTACAGGGATATCAGCCCCAGCATTTT
many	TRBV5-6	.	TRBJ2-7	CASSRQVSYEQYF	TGTGCCAGCAGTAGACAGGTCTCCTACGAGCAGTACTTC
once	TRBV10-3	TRBD1	TRBJ1-5	CAISEADREGQPQHF	TGTGCCATCAGTGAGGCGGACAGGGAGGGGCAGCCCCAGCATTTT
.	TRBV11-2	.	TRBJ1-6	CASSGAGPLFPLHF	TGTGCCAGCAGTGGGGCTGGGCCCTTATTCCCCCTCCACTTT
.	TRBV2	.	TRBJ2-6	CASRGSSGANVLTF	TGTGCCAGCAGGGGGAGCTCTGGGGCCAACGTCCTGACTTTC
.	TRBV4-3	.	TRBJ2-1	CASSPIEGARNEQFF	TGCGCCAGCAGCCCCATCGAAGGGGCAAGGAATGAGCAGTTCTTC
once	TRBV29-1	.	TRBJ1-2	CSVVTNGYTF	TGCAGCGTTGTTACTAACGGCTACACCTTC
.	TRBV5-4	.	TRBJ1-4	CASSLNGKLFF	TGTGCCAGCAGCTTGAACGGTAAACTGTTTTTT
.	TRBV6-1	.	TRBJ2-1	CASSEGTAIDEQFF	TGTGCCAGCAGTGAAGGGACAGCGATCGACGAGCAGTTCTTC
.	TRBV18	TRBD1	TRBJ2-1	CASSLETGGYNEQFF	TGTGCCAGCTCACTAGAAACAGGGGGCTACAATGAGCAGTTCTTC
.	TRBV10-3	.	TRBJ2-3	CAISEGGLADTQYF	TGTGCCATCAGTGAGGGAGGGCTGGCAGATACGCAGTATTTT
once	TRBV27	TRBD1	TRBJ1-2	CASSPKTGVLNYGYTF	TGTGCCAGCAGCCCAAAAACAGGGGTTCTAAACTATGGCTACACCTTC
.	TRBV27	.	TRBJ2-5	CASSFMGGETQYF	TGTGCCAGCAGTTTTATGGGGGGAGAGACCCAGTACTTC
.	TRBV19	TRBD1	TRBJ1-4	CASTPRGGLGEKLFF	TGTGCCAGTACCCCCCGAGGGGGCTTGGGTGAAAAACTGTTTTTT
.	TRBV5-1	.	TRBJ1-6	CASAGSSPRSPLHF	TGCGCCAGCGCAGGGTCCTCCCCTCGTTCACCCCTCCACTTT
.	TRBV19	TRBD1	TRBJ1-5	CATQGAGGNQPQHF	TGTGCCACACAGGGGGCTGGGGGCAATCAGCCCCAGCATTTT
.	TRBV19	.	TRBJ1-4	CASSVSYTTNEKLFF	TGTGCCAGTAGTGTGTCATACACAACTAATGAAAAACTGTTTTTT
.	TRBV2	TRBD2	TRBJ2-2	CASSLMPGLAGEANTGELFF	TGTGCCAGCAGTCTCATGCCAGGACTAGCGGGGGAAGCGAACACCGGGGAGCTGTTTTTT